This T cell receptor beta chain was obtained from a study of CD8 T cells in ankylosing spondylitis. Study-wide results and caveats: A TCR beta motif of eight highly homologous variants appeared characteristic of ankylosing spondylitis blood.

This clonotype was seen many times. What it binds is unknown. Trimming removed 3 bases at V and 13 bases at J, with 13 bases between. The CDR3 loop spans 11 amino acids. The germline V gene has CDR1 ENHRY and CDR2 SYGVKD. Construction of TCR beta libraries was performed using quantitative 5'-RACE with molecular barcodes. MiXCR, applied by TCRdb to the 5' RACE reads, yields one record per CDR3 protein. The table lists 85,000 to 100,000 distinct CDR3 sequences, about 8% of them singletons, with around 10% in the top ten. The sequence came from a male donor with ankylosing spondylitis or in good health (not recorded which). The J gene is TRBJ2-7, the V gene TRBV10-3, with D hard to call. The sample was blood, either unsorted or a sorted T cell fraction (not recorded which). CDR3 protein: CAISENDGPYF. The CDR3 DNA is TGTGCCATCAGTGAAAACGACGGGCCATACTTC.